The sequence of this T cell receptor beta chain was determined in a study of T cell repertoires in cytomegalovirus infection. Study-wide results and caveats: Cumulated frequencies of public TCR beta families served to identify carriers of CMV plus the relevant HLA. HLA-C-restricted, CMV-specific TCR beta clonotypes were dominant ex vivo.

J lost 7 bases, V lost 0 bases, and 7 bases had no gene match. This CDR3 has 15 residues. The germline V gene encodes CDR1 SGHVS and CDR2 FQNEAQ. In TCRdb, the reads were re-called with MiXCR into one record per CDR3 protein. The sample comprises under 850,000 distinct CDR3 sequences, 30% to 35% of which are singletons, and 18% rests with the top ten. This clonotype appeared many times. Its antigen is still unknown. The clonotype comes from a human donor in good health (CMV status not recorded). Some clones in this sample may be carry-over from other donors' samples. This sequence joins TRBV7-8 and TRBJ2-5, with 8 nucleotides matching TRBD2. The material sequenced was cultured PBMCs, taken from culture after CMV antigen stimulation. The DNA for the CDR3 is TGTGCCAGCAGCTTAGCGAGTAGCGGGGAGACGACCCAGTACTTC. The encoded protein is CASSLASSGETTQYF.